This T cell receptor (beta chain) is drawn from a study of blood T cells in healthy people across ages. Study-level results: Nothing was known about donor CMV status, and this possibly confounded expanded clonotype changes.

Germline CDR1 reads KGHSH; CDR2 reads LQKENI. CDR3 size: 15 residues. Next came a second PCR, run for about 7 to 12 cycles, which used a sample-barcoded 5' primer along with a J-beta primer mix. TCRdb re-analysed the 5' RACE reads in MiXCR, keeping a single row per CDR3 protein. The repertoire holds fewer than 800,000 distinct CDR3 sequences, with 20% to 30% as singletons. This clonotype was detected only a few times. Its target is not known. This same sample was also taken into another study, of T cells of mothers and their children.

V usage is TRBV18 and J usage is TRBJ2-7; D possibly uses TRBD1 or TRBD2 (5 bases each). The DNA end lines up better with TRBJ2-5; the J call may be wrong. The receptor comes from a boy between 10 and 17 years old in good health. Sequencing used blood. This chain's CDR3 is CASSPPWGSQETQYF. The DNA for the CDR3 is TGTGCCAGCTCACCACCGTGGGGGAGCCAAGAGACCCAGTACTTC.